What follows are 2 T cell receptor beta chains derived from one specimen sequenced in a study of blood T cell repertoires in COVID-19. Sequencing was performed with immunoSEQ multiplex PCR; in TCRdb, only in-frame clones are kept and a portion is missing. Of hundreds of thousands of clones in the sample, approximately 86% were seen once. Sample: peripheral blood. These TCRs come from a woman in her 70s with COVID-19, enrolled during active disease.

The genes are TRBV9 and TRBJ1-5; D possibly corresponds to TRBD1 (6 bases). This CDR3 is built from 17 residues. The germline V gene has CDR1 SGDLS and CDR2 YYNGEE. V lost 3 bases to trimming and J lost 1 base, with 17 bases between them. Here the CDR3 reads CASSGLSEGESNQPQHF. The CDR3 region has the DNA TGTGCCAGCAGCGGGTTATCAGAGGGGGAAAGCAATCAGCCCCAGCATTTT.

Concerning this clone: The same CDR3 can be traced to other DNA sequences in this sample. The CDR3 here is CAISGGDQPQHF. CDR3 coding DNA: TGTGCCATCAGTGGGGGGGATCAGCCCCAGCATTTT. V and J are TRBV10-3 and TRBJ1-5, with TRBD1 as a possible D gene (5 bases). V gave up 4 bases and J gave up 5 bases, with 6 bases separating them. The V gene's germline CDR1 is ENHRY and CDR2 SYGVKD. The CDR3 spans 12 residues.